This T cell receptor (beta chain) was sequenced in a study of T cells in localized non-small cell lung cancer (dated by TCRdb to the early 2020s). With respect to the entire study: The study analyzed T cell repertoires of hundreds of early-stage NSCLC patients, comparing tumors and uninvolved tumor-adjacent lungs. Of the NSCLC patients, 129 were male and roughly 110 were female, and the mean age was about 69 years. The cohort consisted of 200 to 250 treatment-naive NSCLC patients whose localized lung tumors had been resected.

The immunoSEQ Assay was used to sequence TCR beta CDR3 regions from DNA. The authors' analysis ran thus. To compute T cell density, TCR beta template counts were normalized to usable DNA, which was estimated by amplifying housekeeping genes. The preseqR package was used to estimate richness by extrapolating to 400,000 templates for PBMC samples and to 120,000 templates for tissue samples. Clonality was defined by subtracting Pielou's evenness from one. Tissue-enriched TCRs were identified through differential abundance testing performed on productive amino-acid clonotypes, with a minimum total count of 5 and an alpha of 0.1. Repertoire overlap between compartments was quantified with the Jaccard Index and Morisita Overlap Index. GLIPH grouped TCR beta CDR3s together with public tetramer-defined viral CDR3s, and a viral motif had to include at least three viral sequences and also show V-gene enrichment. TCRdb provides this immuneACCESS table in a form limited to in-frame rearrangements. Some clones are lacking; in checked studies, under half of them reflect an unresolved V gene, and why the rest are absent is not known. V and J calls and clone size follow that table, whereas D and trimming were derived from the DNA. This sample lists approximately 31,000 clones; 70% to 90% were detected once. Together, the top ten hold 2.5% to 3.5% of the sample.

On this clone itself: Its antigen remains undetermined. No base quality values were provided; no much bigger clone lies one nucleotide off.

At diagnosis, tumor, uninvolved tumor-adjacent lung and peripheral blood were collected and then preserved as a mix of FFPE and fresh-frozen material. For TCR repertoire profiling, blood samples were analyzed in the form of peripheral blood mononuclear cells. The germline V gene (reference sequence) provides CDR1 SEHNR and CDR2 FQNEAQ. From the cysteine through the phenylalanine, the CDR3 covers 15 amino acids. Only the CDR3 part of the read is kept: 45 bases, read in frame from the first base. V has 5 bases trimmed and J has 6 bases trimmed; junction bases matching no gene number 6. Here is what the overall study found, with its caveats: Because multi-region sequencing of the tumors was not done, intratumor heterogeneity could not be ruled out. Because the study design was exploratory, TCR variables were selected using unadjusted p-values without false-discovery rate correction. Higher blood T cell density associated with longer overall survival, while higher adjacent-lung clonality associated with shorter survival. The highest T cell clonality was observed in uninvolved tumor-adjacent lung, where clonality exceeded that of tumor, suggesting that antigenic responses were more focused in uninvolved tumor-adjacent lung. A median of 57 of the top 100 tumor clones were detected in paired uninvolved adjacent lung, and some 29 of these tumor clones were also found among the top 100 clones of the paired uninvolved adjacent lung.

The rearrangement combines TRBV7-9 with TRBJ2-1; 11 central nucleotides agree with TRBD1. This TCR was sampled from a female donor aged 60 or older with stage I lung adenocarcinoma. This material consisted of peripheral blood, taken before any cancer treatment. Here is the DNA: TGTGCCAGCAGCAAGGGACAGGGGGGCCTCAATGAGCAGTTCTTC. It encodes CASSKGQGGLNEQFF. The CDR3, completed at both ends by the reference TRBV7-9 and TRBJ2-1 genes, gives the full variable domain DTGVSQNPRHKITKRGQNVTFRCDPISEHNRLYWYRQTLGQGPEFLTYFQNEAQLEKSRLLSDRFSAERPKGSFSTLEIQRTEQGDSAMYLCASSKGQGGLNEQFFGPGTRLTVL.